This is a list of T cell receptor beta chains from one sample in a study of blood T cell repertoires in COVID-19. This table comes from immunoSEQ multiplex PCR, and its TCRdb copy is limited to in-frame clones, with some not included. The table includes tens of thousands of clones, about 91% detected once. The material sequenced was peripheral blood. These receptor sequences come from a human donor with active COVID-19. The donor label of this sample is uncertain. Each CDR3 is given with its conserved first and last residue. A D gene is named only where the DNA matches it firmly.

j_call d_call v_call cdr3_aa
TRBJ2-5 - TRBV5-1 CASSTPLAYQETQYF
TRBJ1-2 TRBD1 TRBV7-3 CASSPGTGFYGYTF
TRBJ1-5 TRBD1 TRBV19 CASRDREGQPQHF
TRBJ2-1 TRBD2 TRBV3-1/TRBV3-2 CASSQLGGLAFHEQFF
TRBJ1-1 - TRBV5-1 CASSLQENTEAFF
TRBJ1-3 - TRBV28 CASSLQGSSGNTIYF
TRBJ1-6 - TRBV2 CASWGRENSPLHF
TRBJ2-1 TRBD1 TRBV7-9 CASSQGQGLDEQFF
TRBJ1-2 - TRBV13 CASSPNRGAGGGYTF
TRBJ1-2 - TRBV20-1 CSARTVGYTF
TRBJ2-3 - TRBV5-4 CASSLETNTDTQYF
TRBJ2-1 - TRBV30 CAWSQTGSSYNEQFF
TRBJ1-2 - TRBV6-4 CASSLLGGTNYGYTF